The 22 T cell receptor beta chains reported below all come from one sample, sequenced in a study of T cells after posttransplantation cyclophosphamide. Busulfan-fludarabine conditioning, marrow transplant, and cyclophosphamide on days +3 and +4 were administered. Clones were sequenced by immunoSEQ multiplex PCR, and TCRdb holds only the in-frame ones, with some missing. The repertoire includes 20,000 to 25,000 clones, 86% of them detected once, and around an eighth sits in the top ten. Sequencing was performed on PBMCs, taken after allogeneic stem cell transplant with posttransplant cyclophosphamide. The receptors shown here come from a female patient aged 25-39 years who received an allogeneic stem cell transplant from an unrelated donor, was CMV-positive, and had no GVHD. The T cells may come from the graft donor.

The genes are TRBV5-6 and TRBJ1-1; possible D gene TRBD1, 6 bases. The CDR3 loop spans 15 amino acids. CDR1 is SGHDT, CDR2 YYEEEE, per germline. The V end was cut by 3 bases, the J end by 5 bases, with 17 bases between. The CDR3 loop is CASSWAGGGTTEAFF. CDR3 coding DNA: TGTGCCAGCAGCTGGGCCGGGGGAGGGACAACTGAAGCTTTCTTT.

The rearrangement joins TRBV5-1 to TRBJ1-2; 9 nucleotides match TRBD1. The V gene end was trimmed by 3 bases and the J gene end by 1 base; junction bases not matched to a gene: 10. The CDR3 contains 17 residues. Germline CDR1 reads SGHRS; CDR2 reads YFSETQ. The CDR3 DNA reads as TGCGCCAGCAGCTGGAGCGCTGACAGGGGGATTAACTATGGCTACACCTTC. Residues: CASSWSADRGINYGYTF.

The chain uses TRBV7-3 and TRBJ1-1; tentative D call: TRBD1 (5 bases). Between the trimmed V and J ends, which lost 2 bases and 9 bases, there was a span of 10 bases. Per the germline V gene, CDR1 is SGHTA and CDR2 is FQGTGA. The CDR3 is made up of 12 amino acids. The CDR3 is CASSLGAGKAFF. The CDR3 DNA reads TGTGCCAGCAGCTTAGGGGCTGGAAAAGCTTTCTTT.

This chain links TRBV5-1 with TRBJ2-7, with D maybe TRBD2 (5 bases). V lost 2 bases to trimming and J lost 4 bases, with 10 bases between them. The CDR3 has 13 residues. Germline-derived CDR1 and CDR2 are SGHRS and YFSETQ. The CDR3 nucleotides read TGCGCCAGCAGCTTCCGGGAAGCTTACGAGCAGTACTTC. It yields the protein CASSFREAYEQYF.

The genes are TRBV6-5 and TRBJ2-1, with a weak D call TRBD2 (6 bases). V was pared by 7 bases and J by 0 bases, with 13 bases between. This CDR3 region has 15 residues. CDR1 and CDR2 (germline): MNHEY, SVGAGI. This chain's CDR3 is CASKSGGDSYNEQFF. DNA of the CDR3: TGTGCCAGCAAATCCGGGGGTGACTCCTACAATGAGCAGTTCTTC.

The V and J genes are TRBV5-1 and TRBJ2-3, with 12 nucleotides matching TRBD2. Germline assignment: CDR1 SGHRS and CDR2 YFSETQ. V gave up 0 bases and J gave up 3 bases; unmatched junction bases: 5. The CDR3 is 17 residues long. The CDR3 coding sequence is TGCGCCAGCAGCTTGGGGACTAGCGGGGAAAGAACAGATACGCAGTATTTT. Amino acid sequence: CASSLGTSGERTDTQYF.

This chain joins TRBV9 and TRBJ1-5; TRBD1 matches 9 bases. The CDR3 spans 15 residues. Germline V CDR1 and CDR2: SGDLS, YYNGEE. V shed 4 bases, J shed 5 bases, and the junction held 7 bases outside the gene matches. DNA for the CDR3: TGTGCCAGCAGCTTCGGGACAGGGAAGGATCAGCCCCAGCATTTT. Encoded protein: CASSFGTGKDQPQHF.

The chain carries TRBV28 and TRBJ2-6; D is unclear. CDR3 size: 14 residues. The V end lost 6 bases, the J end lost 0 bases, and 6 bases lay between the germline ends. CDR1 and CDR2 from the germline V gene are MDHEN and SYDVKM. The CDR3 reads CASSEVSGANVLTF. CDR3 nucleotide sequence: TGTGCCAGCAGCGAGGTCTCTGGGGCCAACGTCCTGACTTTC.

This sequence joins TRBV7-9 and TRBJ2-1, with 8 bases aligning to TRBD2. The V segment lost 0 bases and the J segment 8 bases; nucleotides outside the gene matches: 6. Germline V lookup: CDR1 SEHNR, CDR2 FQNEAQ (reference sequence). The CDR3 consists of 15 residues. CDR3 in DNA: TGTGCCAGCAGCTTAGCCAGCGGGGGTTACGATGAGCAGTTCTTC. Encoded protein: CASSLASGGYDEQFF.

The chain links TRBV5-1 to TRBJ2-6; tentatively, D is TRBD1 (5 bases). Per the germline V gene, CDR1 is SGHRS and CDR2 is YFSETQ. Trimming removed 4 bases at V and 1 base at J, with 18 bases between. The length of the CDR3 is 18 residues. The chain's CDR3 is CASSLQKIQVSGANVLTF. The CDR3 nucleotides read TGCGCCAGCAGCCTACAAAAAATACAGGTGTCTGGGGCCAACGTCCTGACTTTC.

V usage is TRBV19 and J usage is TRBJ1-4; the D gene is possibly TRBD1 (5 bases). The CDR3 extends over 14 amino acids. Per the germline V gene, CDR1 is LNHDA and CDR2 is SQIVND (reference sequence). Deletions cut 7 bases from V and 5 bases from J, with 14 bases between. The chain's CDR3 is CASIARAGNEKLFF. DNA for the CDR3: TGTGCCAGTATCGCCCGGGCAGGGAATGAAAAACTGTTTTTT.

Written as DNA, the CDR3 is TGTGCCAGCAGCTTATCCCCCACAGCCGCCCAAGAGACCCAGTACTTC. It is translated as CASSLSPTAAQETQYF. This rearrangement joins TRBV7-3 to TRBJ2-5; D unclear. Germline V gene data show CDR1 as SGHTA and CDR2 as FQGTGA. The CDR3 spans 16 residues. Trimming stripped 2 bases from V and 1 base from J, with 14 bases between.

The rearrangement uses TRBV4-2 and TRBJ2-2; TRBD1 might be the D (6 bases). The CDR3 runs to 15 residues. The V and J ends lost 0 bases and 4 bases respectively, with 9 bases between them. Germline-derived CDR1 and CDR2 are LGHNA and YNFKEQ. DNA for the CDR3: TGTGCCAGCAGCCAAGACAGGGGAGTCACCGGGGAGCTGTTTTTT. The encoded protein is CASSQDRGVTGELFF.

The CDR3 DNA reads as TGTGCCAGCAGCTTAGCCAGCGGGACAGGGGGCTACGAGCAGTACTTC. Its translation is CASSLASGTGGYEQYF. The chain is built from TRBV7-8 and TRBJ2-7, with TRBD1 matching 11 bases. The CDR3 runs to 16 residues. The germline CDR1 and CDR2 sequences are SGHVS and FQNEAQ. J lost 3 bases, V lost 0 bases, and 4 bases had no gene match.

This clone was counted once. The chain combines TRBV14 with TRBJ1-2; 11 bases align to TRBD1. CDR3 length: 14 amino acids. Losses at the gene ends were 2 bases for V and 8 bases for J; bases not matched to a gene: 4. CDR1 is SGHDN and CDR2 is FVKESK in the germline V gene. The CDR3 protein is CASSQLGQGGGYTF. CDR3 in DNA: TGTGCCAGCAGCCAACTGGGACAGGGGGGCGGCTACACCTTC.

The CDR3, as DNA: TGTGCCAGCAGTTTATCGGAGCGGACTGAAGCTTTCTTT. The encoded protein is CASSLSERTEAFF. The J gene is TRBJ1-1, the V gene TRBV13; no definite D call. V was cut by 6 bases and J by 5 bases, with 13 bases left in between. Per the germline V gene, CDR1 is PRHDT and CDR2 is FYEKMQ (reference sequence). This CDR3 is built from 13 residues.

CDR3 residues: CASRGQGSSYNSPLHF. The CDR3 region has the DNA TGTGCCAGCCGGGGACAGGGGAGCTCCTATAATTCACCCCTCCACTTT. J is TRBJ1-6 and V is TRBV25-1; TRBD1 matches at 10 bases. The CDR3 loop spans 16 amino acids. The germline gives CDR1 MGHDK, CDR2 SYGVNS. V trimming: 8 bases; J trimming: 0 bases; junction bases outside the gene matches: 4. Full variable domain (remainder filled in from reference TRBV25-1 and TRBJ1-6): EADIYQTPRYLVIGTGKKITLECSQTMGHDKMYWYQQDPGMELHLIHYSYGVNSTEKGDLSSESTVSRIRTEHFPLTLESARPSHTSQYLCASRGQGSSYNSPLHFGNGTRLTVT.

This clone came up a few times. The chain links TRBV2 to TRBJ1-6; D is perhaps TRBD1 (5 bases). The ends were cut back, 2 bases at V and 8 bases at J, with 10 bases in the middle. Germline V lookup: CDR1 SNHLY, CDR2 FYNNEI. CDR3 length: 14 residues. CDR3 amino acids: CASSENRKDSPLHF. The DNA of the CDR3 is TGTGCCAGCAGTGAAAACAGGAAGGATTCACCCCTCCACTTT.

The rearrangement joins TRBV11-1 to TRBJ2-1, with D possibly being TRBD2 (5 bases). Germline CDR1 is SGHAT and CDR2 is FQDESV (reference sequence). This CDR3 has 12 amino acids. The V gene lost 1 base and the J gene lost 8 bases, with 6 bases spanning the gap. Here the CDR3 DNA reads TGTGCCAGCAGCTTAGAGCGGTATGAGCAGTTCTTC. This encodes CASSLERYEQFF. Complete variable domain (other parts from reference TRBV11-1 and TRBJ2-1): EAEVAQSPRYKITEKSQAVAFWCDPISGHATLYWYRQILGQGPELLVQFQDESVVDDSQLPKDRFSAERLKGVDSTLKIQPAELGDSAMYLCASSLERYEQFFGPGTRLTVL.

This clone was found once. The CDR3 loop reads CASSVGIGGAGTGELFF. The CDR3 nucleotides are TGTGCCAGCAGCGTAGGGATAGGGGGCGCGGGCACCGGGGAGCTGTTTTTT. The genes are TRBV9 and TRBJ2-2; 7 bases fit TRBD1. The CDR3 extends over 17 amino acids. Trimming removed 0 bases from V and 4 bases from J; junction bases left unmatched: 9. Germline V lookup: CDR1 SGDLS, CDR2 YYNGEE.

The CDR3 spells CASSTGQGGYGYTF. CDR3 DNA: TGTGCCAGCAGCACGGGACAGGGGGGCTATGGCTACACCTTC. V and J are TRBV6-5 and TRBJ1-2; 11 nucleotides line up with TRBD1. Germline CDR1 reads MNHEY; CDR2 reads SVGAGI. This CDR3 has 14 amino acids. V gave up 6 bases and J gave up 4 bases; unmatched junction bases: 4.

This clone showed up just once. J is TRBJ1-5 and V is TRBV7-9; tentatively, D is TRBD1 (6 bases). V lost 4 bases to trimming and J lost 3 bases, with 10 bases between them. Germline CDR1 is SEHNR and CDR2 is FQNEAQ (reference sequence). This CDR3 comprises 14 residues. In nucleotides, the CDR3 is TGTGCCAGCAGCTCGAGACAGGACAATCAGCCCCAGCATTTT. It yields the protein CASSSRQDNQPQHF.